The clone carrying this T cell receptor (beta chain) was counted a single time. Its antigen remains unidentified. The record originates from a study of T cell clonotyping in hematopoietic cell transplantation. TCRdb's copy holds only in-frame clones and misses some; the assay was immunoSEQ multiplex PCR. Among around 9,300 clones listed, 65% to 90% were seen once. Overall study results and limits: Pathologically expanded recipient clonotypes increased progressively from day 30 to day 180 as diversity fell. At the given depth, recipient repertoires were over 95% de novo clonotypes.

Sequences were derived from PBMCs, sampled 180 days after allogeneic stem cell transplant. The receptor was derived from a female patient aged 25-40 years who had an allogeneic stem cell transplant, so the T cells may come from the graft donor. Some clones in this sample may be carry-over from other donors' samples.

In nucleotides, the CDR3 is TGTGCCAGCAGCCTTCTAGCGGGAACAGATACGCAGTATTTT. Its protein product is CASSLLAGTDTQYF. This rearrangement joins TRBV11-2 to TRBJ2-3; the match to TRBD2 covers 9 bases. This CDR3 comprises 14 residues. Trimming removed 5 bases from V and 3 bases from J; junction bases left unmatched: 3. Germline loops: CDR1 SGHAT, CDR2 FQNNGV.